This TCR beta chain was found in a study of monozygotic twins with inflammatory bowel disease. Concerning this clonotype: Its antigen remains unidentified.

Broader study findings: Background noise in patient repertoires may stem from differing immunosuppressive treatments. IBD patients exhibited fewer clonotypes shared with other individuals than healthy twins, particularly with disease activity.

CDR1 is MGHRA and CDR2 is YSYEKL in the germline V gene. This CDR3 contains 14 residues. Each UMI, carrying a 6-nucleotide sample barcode, came from template switching. Reanalyzing the 5' RACE reads, TCRdb keeps one entry per CDR3 protein, without DNA. This sample's table has some 440,000 distinct CDR3 sequences. The clonotype was recovered from a human donor with ulcerative colitis or Crohn's disease, or a healthy co-twin of an affected twin (not recorded which). The sample was blood. The V and J genes are TRBV4-1 and TRBJ1-6. This CDR3 reads CASRPGTDNSPLHF.